This T cell receptor beta chain was observed in a study of blood T cell repertoires in COVID-19. Study-level information: Collection of acute and convalescent COVID-19 samples took place in the United States, Italy and Spain. PBMCs, B-cell-depleted T cells, or T cells were the source of the cDNA or gDNA that made up the material.

Study processing details: Reference gene primer amplification gave estimated nucleated cell counts. The data were produced by immunoSEQ multiplex PCR, yet TCRdb's version contains in-frame clones alone and is incomplete. D and trimming come from the DNA, and the V and J calls and clone size come from that table. The table shows roughly 110,000 clones, with 80% to 95% occurring only once. The V gene end was trimmed by 8 bases and the J gene end by 6 bases; junction bases not matched to a gene: 4. CDR3 size: 13 residues. Germline-derived CDR1 and CDR2 are MNHNY and SVGAGI (reference sequence). The chain is built from TRBV6-6 and TRBJ1-5, with 10 bases that match TRBD1. The receptor comes from a woman in her twenties or thirties with acute or convalescent COVID-19. Material for sequencing was peripheral blood. The CDR3 sequence is CASGTGARQPQHF. In nucleotides, the CDR3 is TGTGCCAGCGGGACAGGGGCGCGTCAGCCCCAGCATTTT.